The rows below give T cell receptor beta chains drawn from one sample of a study of shared clonotypes between healthy human individuals. The method was immunoSEQ multiplex PCR; TCRdb's version includes in-frame clones alone and lacks a portion of them. The sample lists about 1.1 million clones, approximately 75% occurring once. The sample comprised memory CD4+ T cells from PBMCs. The receptors were gathered from a man between 18 and 29 years old in good health. Some clones in this sample may be carry-over from other donors' samples. Both conserved end residues are trimmed from each CDR3. Fields, in order: V gene, CDR3 protein.

v_gene: TRBV9; CDR3aa: ASSVAAGRTDTQY
v_gene: TRBV11-2; CDR3aa: ASSLTRTYTEAF
v_gene: TRBV27; CDR3aa: ASRRTGGPRGYT
v_gene: TRBV27; CDR3aa: ASSPSGDTQY
v_gene: TRBV30; CDR3aa: AWSPGRAWGNEQF
v_gene: TRBV30; CDR3aa: AWSVRRPLMNTEAF
v_gene: TRBV11-1; CDR3aa: ASSLEGAANTGELF
v_gene: TRBV30; CDR3aa: AWSERQIYGYT
v_gene: TRBV14; CDR3aa: ASSQVFGYTEAF
v_gene: TRBV5-1; CDR3aa: ASSETGLKSYEQY
v_gene: TRBV9; CDR3aa: ASSVGGRDGTGELF
v_gene: TRBV14; CDR3aa: ASSQEFGIEQF
v_gene: TRBV5-4; CDR3aa: ASSLAVSSYEQY
v_gene: TRBV5-1; CDR3aa: ASTLGTGYNEQF
v_gene: TRBV18; CDR3aa: ASSSTGGTEAF
v_gene: TRBV29-1; CDR3aa: SVGDRGPYEQY